This is a list of T cell receptor beta chains from one sample in a study of technical replicates of blood from a handful of donors. Assay used: immunoSEQ multiplex PCR; TCRdb lists only in-frame clones, some missing. The table lists 85,000 to 100,000 clones, approximately 95% of them singletons. The sample was T cells isolated from PBMCs. These receptors all stem from a human donor in good health. Each CDR3 is given with its conserved first and last residue. A D gene is named only where the DNA matches it firmly. Rows may omit the clone size; those that give it use once, few, many or a size class.

>TRBV30|TRBJ1-2|once|-
TGTGCCTGGAGTGTACGGGGTGGGGGGGCCGGCTATGGCTACACCTTC
CAWSVRGGGAGYGYTF
>TRBV7-9|TRBJ1-3|-|-
TGTGCCAGCAGCTTCGAGGGGGCTGGAAACACCATATATTTT
CASSFEGAGNTIYF
>TRBV19|TRBJ2-6|-|-
TGTGCCAGTAGTATCCCGTCTGGGGCCAACGTCCTGACTTTC
CASSIPSGANVLTF
>TRBV15|TRBJ2-5|-|-
TGTGCCACCAGCAGGAGGGTCCAAGAGACCCAGTACTTC
CATSRRVQETQYF
>TRBV7-9|TRBJ1-4|-|-
TGTGCCAGCAGCTTAGGTAGCCTTCCCAATAATGAAAAACTGTTTTTT
CASSLGSLPNNEKLFF
>TRBV30|TRBJ2-1|once|-
TGTGCGCGGGACAGTTTGAATGAGCAGTTCTTC
CARDSLNEQFF
>TRBV5-8|TRBJ1-5|-|-
TGTGCCAGCAGCAGGGCGGGCTGGGTGACCTATAGCAATCAGCCCCAGCATTTT
CASSRAGWVTYSNQPQHF
>TRBV9|TRBJ1-4|-|-
TGTGCCAGCAGCGTAGATCCGGGTCGTGTTGAAAAACTGTTTTTT
CASSVDPGRVEKLFF
>TRBV4-1|TRBJ2-5|-|-
TGCGCCAGCAGCAAAACCCCAGCGGGAGAGACCCAGTACTTC
CASSKTPAGETQYF
>TRBV10-3|TRBJ1-2|-|TRBD1
TGTGCCATCACCGGGACAGGGACCAACTATGGCTACACCTTC
CAITGTGTNYGYTF
>TRBV2|TRBJ2-2|-|TRBD2
TGTGCCAGCAGTGAAGCTAGCGGGAGGTGGGCCGGGGAGCTGTTTTTT
CASSEASGRWAGELFF
>TRBV10-2|TRBJ2-3|-|TRBD2
TGCGCCAGCAAAGATAGCGGGGGGGCAGATACGCAGTATTTT
CASKDSGGADTQYF
>TRBV6-1|TRBJ2-7|-|-
TGTGCCAGCAGTGAAGCGGGCTTCTACGAGCAGTACTTC
CASSEAGFYEQYF
>TRBV7-2|TRBJ2-3|-|TRBD2
TGTGCCAGCAGCTTAGCAGAACTAGCGGGGGATACGCAGTATTTT
CASSLAELAGDTQYF
>TRBV7-8|TRBJ2-7|once|TRBD2
TGTGCCAGCAGCTTAGGTGGACTAGCGCGAAGCTCCTACGAGCAGTACTTC
CASSLGGLARSSYEQYF
>TRBV5-1|TRBJ1-2|-|TRBD1
TGCGCCAGCAGCTTGGCCGGGACAGGCCCCTATGGCTACACCTTC
CASSLAGTGPYGYTF
>TRBV15|TRBJ1-1|-|-
TGTGCCACCAGCAGAAAGCGACAGAGCATGAACACTGAAGCTTTCTTT
CATSRKRQSMNTEAFF
>TRBV5-1|TRBJ2-2|-|TRBD2
TGCGCCAGCAGCTTGTTTGGCGGGAGGGCCGGGGAGCTGTTTTTT
CASSLFGGRAGELFF
>TRBV28|TRBJ1-5|-|-
TGTGCCAGCTCTTTTCAGGGTGAGGGCAATCAGCCCCAGCATTTT
CASSFQGEGNQPQHF
>TRBV6-5|TRBJ1-1|-|-
TGTGCCAGCAGGTCCCCCAGATGGAACACTGAAGCTTTCTTT
CASRSPRWNTEAFF
>TRBV4-1|TRBJ2-4|-|-
TGCGCCAGCAGCCAACTTACAGGGTTTTCGGACATTCAGTACTTC
CASSQLTGFSDIQYF
>TRBV7-2|TRBJ2-7|-|TRBD1
TGTGCCAGCAGCTTAGGGACAGGGGGTATGCAGTACTTC
CASSLGTGGMQYF
>TRBV28|TRBJ2-1|-|-
TGTGCCAGCAGCCCGGTTATAAGACAGTCCTACAATGAGCAGTTCTTC
CASSPVIRQSYNEQFF
>TRBV27|TRBJ1-2|-|-
TGTGCCAGCAGGTCTTTCGGGCAGGGGCTTGGCTACACCTTC
CASRSFGQGLGYTF
>TRBV29-1|TRBJ1-1|-|-
TGCAGCGTCCAAGGGTTACGGGACAAGAACACTGAAGCTTTCTTT
CSVQGLRDKNTEAFF
>TRBV9|TRBJ2-7|-|-
TGTGCCAGCAGCGTAGCTGAGACAGAGTTCTCCTACGAGCAGTACTTC
CASSVAETEFSYEQYF
>TRBV29-1|TRBJ2-3|-|-
TGCAGCGTTGAAATGTTCGGGGGTTCAGATACGCAGTATTTT
CSVEMFGGSDTQYF
>TRBV9|TRBJ1-1|-|-
TGTGCCAGCAGCTCAAGAGGGAACACTGAAGCTTTCTTT
CASSSRGNTEAFF
>TRBV2|TRBJ2-1|-|TRBD2
TGTGCCAGCAGTGAAGTAACTAGCGGGATTTCCCCGGGTGAGCAGTTCTTC
CASSEVTSGISPGEQFF
>TRBV29-1|TRBJ1-5|few|-
TGCAGCGTTGTGGGGGGGGGTGAGGGACAGCCCCAGCATTTT
CSVVGGGEGQPQHF
>TRBV5-1|TRBJ1-1|once|-
TGCGCCAGCAGCCGGGGGGGGGCGCTTAGGGTGAACACTGAAGCTTTCTTT
CASSRGGALRVNTEAFF
>TRBV30|TRBJ2-2|-|-
TGTGCCTGGAATGGGGGCAGCGGGGTTAGTGCCGGGGAGCTGTTTTTT
CAWNGGSGVSAGELFF
>TRBV29-1|TRBJ2-1|-|TRBD2
TGCAGCGTTGAAACCGTGGAGGGGAGGGATAATGAGCAGTTCTTC
CSVETVEGRDNEQFF
>TRBV5-1|TRBJ2-3|-|TRBD1
TGCGCCAGCAGCTTGGGTGGGACAGGCACAGATACGCAGTATTTT
CASSLGGTGTDTQYF
>TRBV7-2|TRBJ2-5|-|TRBD2
TGTGCCAGCAGCTTCGTAGCGGGGACAAAAGAGACCCAGTACTTC
CASSFVAGTKETQYF
>TRBV19|TRBJ2-3|-|TRBD1
TGTGCCAGTAGTATTGTTCCGGGACAGCCGACTCGTTTGTATGTGACAGATACGCAGTATTTT
CASSIVPGQPTRLYVTDTQYF
>TRBV4-2|TRBJ2-2|-|-
TGTGCCAGCAGCCAAGATCGAGGATTCACCGGGGAGCTGTTTTTT
CASSQDRGFTGELFF
>TRBV7-8|TRBJ2-7|-|TRBD2
TGTGCCAGCAGCGCAACCGGGACGGGGGGATACGAGCAGTACTTC
CASSATGTGGYEQYF
>TRBV9|TRBJ2-2|-|-
TGTGCCAGCAGCTCTCTCTCGTCGGGGGAGAACACCGGGGAGCTGTTTTTT
CASSSLSSGENTGELFF
>TRBV7-9|TRBJ2-5|-|-
TGTGCCAGCAGGCAGGGAGAGACCCAGTACTTC
CASRQGETQYF
>TRBV19|TRBJ1-2|-|-
TGTGCCAGTAGTCCTCAGGCGAATCACTATGGCTACACCTTC
CASSPQANHYGYTF